This TCR beta chain was identified during a study of cytomegalovirus exposure and HLA in healthy donors. Germline V gives CDR1 MNHNS, CDR2 SASEGT. The CDR3 sequence is 15 residues long. Germline trimming cut 7 bases from V and 1 base from J; bases unmatched to any gene: 9. PCR used 60 Vbeta primers and 13 Jbeta primers. TCRdb's table, derived via immunoSEQ multiplex PCR, lists solely in-frame clones and lacks some. In the table there are under 250,000 clones, about 81% of which are singletons. Only one count was recorded for this clone. The target antigen is unknown. Overall study results and limits: TCR beta sequences reportedly predicted most subjects' HLA-A and HLA-B alleles accurately. Published work reported that the classifier diagnosed cytomegalovirus status with high specificity and sensitivity.

V usage is TRBV6-1 and J usage is TRBJ1-1; 7 bases line up with TRBD1. The source is a woman aged 55-69 years in good health and CMV-seropositive. Sequences were obtained from PBMCs. CDR3 amino acids: CASKDRHSGNTEAFF. In nucleotides, the CDR3 is TGTGCCAGCAAGGACAGGCACAGTGGGAACACTGAAGCTTTCTTT.